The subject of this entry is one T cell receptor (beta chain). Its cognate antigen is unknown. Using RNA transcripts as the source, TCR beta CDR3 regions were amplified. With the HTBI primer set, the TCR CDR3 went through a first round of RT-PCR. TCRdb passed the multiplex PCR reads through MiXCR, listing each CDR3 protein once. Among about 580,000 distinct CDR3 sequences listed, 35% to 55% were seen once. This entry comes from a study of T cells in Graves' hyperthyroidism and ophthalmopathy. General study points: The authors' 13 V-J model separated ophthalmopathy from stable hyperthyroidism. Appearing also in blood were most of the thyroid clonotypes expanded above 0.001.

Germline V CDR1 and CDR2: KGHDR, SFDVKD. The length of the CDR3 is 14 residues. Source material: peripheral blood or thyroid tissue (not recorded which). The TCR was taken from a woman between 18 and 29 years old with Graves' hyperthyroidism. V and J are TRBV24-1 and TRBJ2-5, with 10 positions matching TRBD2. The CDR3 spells CAPTSSGGKETQYF. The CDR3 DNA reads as TGTGCTCCCACGTCTAGCGGGGGTAAAGAGACCCAGTACTTC.